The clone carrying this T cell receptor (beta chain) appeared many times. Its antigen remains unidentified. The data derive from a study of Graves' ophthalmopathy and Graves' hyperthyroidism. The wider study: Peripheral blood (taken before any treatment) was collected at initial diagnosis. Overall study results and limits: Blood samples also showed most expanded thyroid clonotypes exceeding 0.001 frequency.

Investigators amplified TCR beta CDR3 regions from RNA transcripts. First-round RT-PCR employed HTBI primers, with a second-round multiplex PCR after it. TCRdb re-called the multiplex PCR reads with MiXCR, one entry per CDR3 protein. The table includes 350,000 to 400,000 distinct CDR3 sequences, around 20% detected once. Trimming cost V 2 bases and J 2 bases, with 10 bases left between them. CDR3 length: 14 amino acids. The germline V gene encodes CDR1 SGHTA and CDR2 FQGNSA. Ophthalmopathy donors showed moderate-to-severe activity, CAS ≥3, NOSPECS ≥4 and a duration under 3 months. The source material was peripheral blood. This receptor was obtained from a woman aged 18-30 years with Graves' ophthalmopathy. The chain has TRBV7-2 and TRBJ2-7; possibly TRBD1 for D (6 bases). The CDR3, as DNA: TGTGCCAGCAGCTTATTCCAGGGGCCCTACGAGCAGTACTTC. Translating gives CASSLFQGPYEQYF.